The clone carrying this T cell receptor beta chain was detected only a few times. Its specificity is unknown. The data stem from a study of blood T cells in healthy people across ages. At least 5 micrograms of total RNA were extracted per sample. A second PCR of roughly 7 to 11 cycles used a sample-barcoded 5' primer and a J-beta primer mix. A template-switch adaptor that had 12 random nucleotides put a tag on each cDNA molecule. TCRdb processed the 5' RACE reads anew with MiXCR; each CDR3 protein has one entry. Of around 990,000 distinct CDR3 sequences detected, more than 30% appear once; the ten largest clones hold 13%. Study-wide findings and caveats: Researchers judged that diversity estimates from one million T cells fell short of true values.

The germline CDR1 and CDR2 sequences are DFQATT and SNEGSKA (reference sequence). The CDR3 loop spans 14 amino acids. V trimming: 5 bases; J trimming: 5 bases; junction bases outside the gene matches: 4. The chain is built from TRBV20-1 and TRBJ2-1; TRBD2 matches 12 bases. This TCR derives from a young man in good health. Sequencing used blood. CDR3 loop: CSAGLAGLDNEQFF. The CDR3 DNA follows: TGCAGTGCTGGACTAGCGGGGTTGGACAATGAGCAGTTCTTC.